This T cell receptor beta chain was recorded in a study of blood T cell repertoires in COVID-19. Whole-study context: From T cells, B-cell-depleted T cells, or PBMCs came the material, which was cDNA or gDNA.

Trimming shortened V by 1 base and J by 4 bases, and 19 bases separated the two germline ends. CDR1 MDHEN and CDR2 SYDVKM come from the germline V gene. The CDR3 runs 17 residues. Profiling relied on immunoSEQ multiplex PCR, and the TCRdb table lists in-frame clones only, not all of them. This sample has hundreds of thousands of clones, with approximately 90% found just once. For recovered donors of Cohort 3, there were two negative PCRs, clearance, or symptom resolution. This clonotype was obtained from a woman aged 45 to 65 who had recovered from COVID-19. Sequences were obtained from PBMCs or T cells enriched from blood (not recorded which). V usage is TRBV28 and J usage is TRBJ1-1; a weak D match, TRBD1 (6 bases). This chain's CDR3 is CASSLSLGGGRITEAFF. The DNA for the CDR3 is TGTGCCAGCAGTTTATCGCTGGGAGGGGGGCGGATCACTGAAGCTTTCTTT.